This TCR beta chain stems from a study of blood T cell repertoires in COVID-19. Study-level background: The cDNA or gDNA used as material had been derived from T cells, B-cell-depleted T cells, or PBMCs.

In the study's own analysis: From reference gene primer amplification, estimates of nucleated cell counts were derived. Only in-frame clones appear in the TCRdb table, and some are missing; sequencing was by immunoSEQ multiplex PCR. The D gene and trimming were derived from the DNA, and the V and J assignments and clone size from that table. The repertoire holds 65,000 to 80,000 clones, with roughly four fifths as singletons. The CDR3 is made up of 18 amino acids. Sequences were obtained from peripheral blood. The chain uses TRBV21-1 and TRBJ2-5; TRBD2, the D gene given by the table, was not confirmed from the DNA. TRBV21-1 is termed a pseudogene. This sequence originates from a human donor in a cohort sampled during active COVID-19. The chain's CDR3 is CASSNIAGGPAVKETQYF. The DNA of the CDR3 is TGTGCCAGCAGCAACATAGCGGGGGGGCCCGCAGTTAAGGAGACCCAGTACTTC.